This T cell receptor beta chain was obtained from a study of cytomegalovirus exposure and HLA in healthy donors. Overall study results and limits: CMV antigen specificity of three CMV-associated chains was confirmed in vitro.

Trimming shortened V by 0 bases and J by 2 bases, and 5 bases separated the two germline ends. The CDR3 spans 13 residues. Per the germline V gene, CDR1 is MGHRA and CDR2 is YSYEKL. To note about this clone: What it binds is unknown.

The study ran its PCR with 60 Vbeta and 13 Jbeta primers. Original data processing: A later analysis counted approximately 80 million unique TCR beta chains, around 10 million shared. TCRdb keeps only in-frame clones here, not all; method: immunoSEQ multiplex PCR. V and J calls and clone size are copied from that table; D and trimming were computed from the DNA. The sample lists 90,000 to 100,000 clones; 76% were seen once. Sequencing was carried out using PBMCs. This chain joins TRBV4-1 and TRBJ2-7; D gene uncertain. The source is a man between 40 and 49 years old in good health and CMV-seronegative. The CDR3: CASSQDRAYEQYF. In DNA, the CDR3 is TGCGCCAGCAGCCAAGATAGAGCCTACGAGCAGTACTTC.